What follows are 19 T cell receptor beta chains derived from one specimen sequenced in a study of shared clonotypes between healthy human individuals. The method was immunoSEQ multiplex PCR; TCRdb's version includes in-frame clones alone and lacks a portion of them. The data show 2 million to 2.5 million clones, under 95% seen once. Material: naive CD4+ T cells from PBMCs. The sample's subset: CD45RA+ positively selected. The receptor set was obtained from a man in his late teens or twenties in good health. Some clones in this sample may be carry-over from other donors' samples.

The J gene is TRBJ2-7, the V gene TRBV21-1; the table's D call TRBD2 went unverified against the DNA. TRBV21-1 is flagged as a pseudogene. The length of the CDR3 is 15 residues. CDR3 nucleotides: TGTGCCAGCAGGAGATCAAAAGCGGGGGTTCGGGAGCAGTACTTC. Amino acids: CASRRSKAGVREQYF.

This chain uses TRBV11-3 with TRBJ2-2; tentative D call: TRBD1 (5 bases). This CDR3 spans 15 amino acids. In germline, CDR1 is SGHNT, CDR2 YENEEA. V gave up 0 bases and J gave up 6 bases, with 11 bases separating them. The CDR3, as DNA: TGTGCCAGCAGCTTAGATCCTGGGGCCCCCGGGGAGCTGTTTTTT. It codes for CASSLDPGAPGELFF.

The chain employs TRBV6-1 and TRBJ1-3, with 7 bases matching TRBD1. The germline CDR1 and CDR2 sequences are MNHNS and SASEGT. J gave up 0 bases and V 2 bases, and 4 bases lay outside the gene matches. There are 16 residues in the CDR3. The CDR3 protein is CASSERDSPSGNTIYF. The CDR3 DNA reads TGTGCCAGCAGTGAAAGGGACAGCCCCTCTGGAAACACCATATATTTT.

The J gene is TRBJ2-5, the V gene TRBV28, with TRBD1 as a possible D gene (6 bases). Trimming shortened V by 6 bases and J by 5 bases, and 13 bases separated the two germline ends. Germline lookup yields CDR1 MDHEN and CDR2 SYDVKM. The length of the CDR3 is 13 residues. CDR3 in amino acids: CASRITQGETQYF. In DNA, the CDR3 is TGTGCCAGCAGAATAACCCAGGGGGAGACCCAGTACTTC.

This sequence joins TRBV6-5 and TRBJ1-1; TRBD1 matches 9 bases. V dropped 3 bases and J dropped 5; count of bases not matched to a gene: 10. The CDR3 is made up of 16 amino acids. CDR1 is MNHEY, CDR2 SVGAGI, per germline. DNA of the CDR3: TGTGCCAGCAGTTATGGGACAGGGATCTTGGAGACTGAAGCTTTCTTT. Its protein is CASSYGTGILETEAFF.

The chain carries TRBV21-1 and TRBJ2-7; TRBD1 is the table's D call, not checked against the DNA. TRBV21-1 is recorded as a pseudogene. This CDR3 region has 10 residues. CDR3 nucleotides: TGTGCCAGCAGCCCATACGAGCAGTACTTC. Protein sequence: CASSPYEQYF.

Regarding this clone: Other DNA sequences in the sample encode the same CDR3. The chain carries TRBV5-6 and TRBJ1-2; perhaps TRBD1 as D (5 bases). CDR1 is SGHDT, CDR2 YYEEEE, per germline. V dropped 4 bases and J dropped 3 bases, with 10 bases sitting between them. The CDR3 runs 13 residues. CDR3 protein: CASSLAGDYGYTF. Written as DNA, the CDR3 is TGTGCCAGCAGCCTGGCGGGGGACTATGGCTACACCTTC.

CDR3 amino acids: CASSPEAIHSYEQYF. CDR3 nucleotides: TGTGCCAGCTCACCAGAAGCTATTCACTCCTACGAGCAGTACTTC. The genes are TRBV18 and TRBJ2-7; no definite D call. Trimming took 2 bases from V and 0 from J, leaving 11 bases between them. The CDR3 totals 15 residues. CDR1 is KGHSH, CDR2 LQKENI, per germline.

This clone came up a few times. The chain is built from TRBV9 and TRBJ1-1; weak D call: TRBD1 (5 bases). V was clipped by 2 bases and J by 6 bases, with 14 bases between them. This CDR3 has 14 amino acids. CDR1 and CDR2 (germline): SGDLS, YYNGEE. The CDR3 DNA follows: TGTGCCAGCAGCGTGGACATCAGCGGCGCTGAAGCTTTCTTT. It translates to CASSVDISGAEAFF.

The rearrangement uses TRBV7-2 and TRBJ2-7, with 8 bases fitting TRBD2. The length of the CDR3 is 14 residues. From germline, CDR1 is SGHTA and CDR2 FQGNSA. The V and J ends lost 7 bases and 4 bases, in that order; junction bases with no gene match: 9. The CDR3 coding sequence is TGTGCCAGCACATTCGGCGGGAGGCTGTACGAGCAGTACTTC. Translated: CASTFGGRLYEQYF.

CDR3 loop: CASSRGLLGTQYF. In DNA, the CDR3 is TGTGCCAGCAGCCGAGGGTTGTTAGGGACCCAGTACTTC. This chain uses TRBV27 with TRBJ2-5; possibly TRBD2 for D (5 bases). Between the trimmed V and J ends, which lost 6 bases and 7 bases, there was a span of 15 bases. The CDR3 is 13 amino acids. Germline CDR1 reads MNHEY; CDR2 reads SMNVEV (reference sequence).

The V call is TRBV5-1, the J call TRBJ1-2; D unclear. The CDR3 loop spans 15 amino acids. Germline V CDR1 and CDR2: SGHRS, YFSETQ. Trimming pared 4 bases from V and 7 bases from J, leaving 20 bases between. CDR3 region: CASSLGRELPFGYTF. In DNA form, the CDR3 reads TGCGCCAGCAGCCTCGGACGGGAATTACCATTTGGCTACACCTTC.

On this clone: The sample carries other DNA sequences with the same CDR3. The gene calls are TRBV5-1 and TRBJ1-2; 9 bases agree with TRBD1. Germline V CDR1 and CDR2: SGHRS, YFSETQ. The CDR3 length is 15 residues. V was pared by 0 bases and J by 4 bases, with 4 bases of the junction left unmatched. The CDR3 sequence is CASSLEGQGAYGYTF. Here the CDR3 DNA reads TGCGCCAGCAGCTTGGAGGGACAGGGTGCCTATGGCTACACCTTC.

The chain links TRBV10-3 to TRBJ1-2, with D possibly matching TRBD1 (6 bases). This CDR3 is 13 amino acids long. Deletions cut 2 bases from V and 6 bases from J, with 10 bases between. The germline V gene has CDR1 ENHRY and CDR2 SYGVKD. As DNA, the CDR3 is TGTGCCATCAGTGAGAGGGGGGGTGATGGCTACACCTTC. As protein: CAISERGGDGYTF.

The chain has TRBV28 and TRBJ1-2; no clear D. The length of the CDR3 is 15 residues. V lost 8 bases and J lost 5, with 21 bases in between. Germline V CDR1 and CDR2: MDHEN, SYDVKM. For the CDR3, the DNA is TGTGCCAGCCGGTTAGCGGGAACAGAGACTTATGGCTACACCTTC. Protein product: CASRLAGTETYGYTF.

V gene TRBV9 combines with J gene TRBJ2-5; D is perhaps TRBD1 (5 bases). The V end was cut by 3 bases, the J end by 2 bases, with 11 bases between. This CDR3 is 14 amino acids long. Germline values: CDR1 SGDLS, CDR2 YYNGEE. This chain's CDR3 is CASSGGHRQETQYF. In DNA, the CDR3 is TGTGCCAGCAGCGGAGGACACCGGCAAGAGACCCAGTACTTC.

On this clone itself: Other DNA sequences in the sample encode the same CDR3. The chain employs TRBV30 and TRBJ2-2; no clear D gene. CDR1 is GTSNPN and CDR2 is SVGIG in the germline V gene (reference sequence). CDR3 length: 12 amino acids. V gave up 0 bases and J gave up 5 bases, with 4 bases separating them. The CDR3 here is CAWSVRTGELFF. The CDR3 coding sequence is TGTGCCTGGAGTGTGAGGACCGGGGAGCTGTTTTTT.

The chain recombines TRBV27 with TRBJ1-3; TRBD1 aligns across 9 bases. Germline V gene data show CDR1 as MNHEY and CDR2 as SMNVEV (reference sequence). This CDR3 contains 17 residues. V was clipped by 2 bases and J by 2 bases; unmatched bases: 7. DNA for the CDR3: TGTGCCAGCAGTTTACAGGGACAGGGTCTCGCTGGAAACACCATATATTTT. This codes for CASSLQGQGLAGNTIYF.

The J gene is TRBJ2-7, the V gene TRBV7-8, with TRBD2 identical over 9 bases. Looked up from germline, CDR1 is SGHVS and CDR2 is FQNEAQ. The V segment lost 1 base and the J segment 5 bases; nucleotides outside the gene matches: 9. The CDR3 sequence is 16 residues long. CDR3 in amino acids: CASSLVLSSGTHEQYF. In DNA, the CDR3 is TGTGCCAGCAGCTTAGTATTGTCTAGCGGGACTCACGAGCAGTACTTC.